The T cell receptor (beta chain) described here comes from a study of T cell changes during pregnancy in multiple sclerosis. Germline CDR1 reads SGHNT; CDR2 reads YYREEE (reference sequence). The J segment lost 0 bases and the V segment lost 4 bases, leaving 9 bases of the junction unmatched. This CDR3 contains 16 residues. The table came from immunoSEQ multiplex PCR; TCRdb's copy has only in-frame clones and leaves some out. The sample lists about 40,000 clones, 75% to 95% occurring once. The sample consisted of CD8+ T cells from peripheral blood mononuclear cells, taken before pregnancy. The TCR sequence derives from a female donor with multiple sclerosis, enrolled in a pregnancy study. The chain links TRBV5-4 to TRBJ1-1; 7 nucleotides agree with TRBD1. For the CDR3, the DNA is TGTGCCAGCAGCCCCGATCCGGGACAGATGAACACTGAAGCTTTCTTT. Translating it yields CASSPDPGQMNTEAFF.